Listed here are 16 T cell receptor beta chains from one sample, sequenced in a study of blood T cell repertoires in COVID-19 (dated by TCRdb to the early 2020s). The method behind the library was the immunoSEQ multiplex PCR assay. The clones in this table, taken by TCRdb from immuneACCESS, are in-frame only. Not every clone is retained; where verified, under half of the shortfall comes from an unresolved V gene, and the cause of the rest is unknown. Here the sample has approximately 250,000 clones; approximately 83% occur a single time. Of the sample, approximately 5.7% is held by the ten largest clones. Sequenced sample: peripheral blood. The receptors come from a human donor in a cohort sampled during active COVID-19.

This rearrangement joins TRBV5-1 to TRBJ1-2; 8 bases match TRBD1. Unmatched junction bases numbered 8, after V lost 4 bases and J lost 6 bases. The CDR3 contains 14 residues. Germline values: CDR1 SGHRS, CDR2 YFSETQ. CDR3 region: CASSPGQDVNGYTF. In DNA form, the CDR3 reads TGCGCCAGCAGCCCGGGACAGGACGTCAATGGCTACACCTTC.

The chain recombines TRBV6-5 with TRBJ1-2, with D uncertain. CDR1 is MNHEY and CDR2 is SVGAGI in the germline V gene. V was trimmed by 1 base and J by 3 bases, leaving 6 bases between them. The length of the CDR3 is 13 residues. The CDR3 bases are TGTGCCAGCAGTTACTTGAGGCACTATGGCTACACCTTC. This sequence encodes CASSYLRHYGYTF.

Remarks on this clone: At one boundary the junction diverges from the germline segment, which might be a read error. This chain connects TRBV30 to TRBJ2-7; 14 nucleotides agree with TRBD2. The germline CDR1 and CDR2 sequences are GTSNPN and SVGIG (reference sequence). The CDR3 length is 12 residues. This chain's CDR3 is CAWSRTSGGPIF. DNA for the CDR3: TGTGCCTGGAGTCGGACTAGCGGGGGGCCTATATTC.

The chain recombines TRBV27 with TRBJ2-5; TRBD2 matches 16 bases. V shed 5 bases and J 5 bases; nucleotides not matched to a gene: 5. The CDR3 totals 16 residues. Germline values: CDR1 MNHEY, CDR2 SMNVEV (reference sequence). CDR3 nucleotide sequence: TGTGCCAGCAGTCCGGGACTAGCGGGAGGGCCGGAGACCCAGTACTTC. Amino acid sequence: CASSPGLAGGPETQYF.

This chain joins TRBV30 and TRBJ2-7, with 10 nucleotides matching TRBD2. The CDR3 spans 14 residues. CDR1 and CDR2 (germline): GTSNPN, SVGIG (reference sequence). The V gene end was trimmed by 0 bases and the J gene end by 5 bases; junction bases not matched to a gene: 4. CDR3 bases: TGTGCCTGGAGTGTTAGCGGGGGGCTGGACGAGCAGTACTTC. Its translation is CAWSVSGGLDEQYF.

The gene calls are TRBV9 and TRBJ1-1; D is uncertain. V was cut by 6 bases and J by 4 bases, with 19 bases left in between. Germline loops: CDR1 SGDLS, CDR2 YYNGEE. The CDR3 loop spans 15 amino acids. The CDR3 nucleotides read TGTGCCAGCACCCCGGTGGGCGTCGGGAGCACTGAAGCTTTCTTT. Translation: CASTPVGVGSTEAFF.

V gene TRBV23-1 combines with J gene TRBJ2-1; 8 bases are shared with TRBD2. TRBV23-1 is flagged as an ORF with uncertain function. V shed 8 bases and J 4 bases; nucleotides not matched to a gene: 10. The CDR3 consists of 15 residues. The CDR3 DNA follows: TGCGCCAGCCACCCCCCGGGGGGGCAGTACAATGAGCAGTTCTTC. Translating gives CASHPPGGQYNEQFF.

This clone has more than one count but fewer than ten. V usage is TRBV29-1 and J usage is TRBJ1-2; 8 bases fit TRBD1. The germline V gene encodes CDR1 SQVTM and CDR2 ANQGSEA. V shed 6 bases, J shed 2 bases, and the junction held 8 bases outside the gene matches. The CDR3 runs to 14 residues. The CDR3 reads CSVGGGQGNYGYTF. The CDR3 DNA is TGCAGCGTGGGGGGAGGACAGGGCAACTATGGCTACACCTTC.

V usage is TRBV28 and J usage is TRBJ1-6, with a possible D match to TRBD1 (6 bases). Germline V gene sequence: CDR1 MDHEN, CDR2 SYDVKM. This CDR3 has 15 residues. Trimming took 6 bases from V and 3 from J, leaving 12 bases between them. The CDR3: CASRIQGVYNSPLHF. CDR3 coding DNA: TGTGCCAGCAGGATACAGGGCGTCTATAATTCACCCCTCCACTTT.

The gene calls are TRBV3-1 (or the pseudogene TRBV3-2) and TRBJ2-1; 9 bases are shared with TRBD2. Germline loops: CDR1 LGHDT, CDR2 YNNKEL (reference sequence). V shed 4 bases, J shed 0 bases, and the junction held 10 bases outside the gene matches. CDR3 length equals 18 residues. CDR3 coding DNA: TGTGCCAGCAGCCGATCAGACCTTAGCGGGAGCTCCTACAATGAGCAGTTCTTC. Translated: CASSRSDLSGSSYNEQFF.

V is TRBV6-2 or TRBV6-3 and J is TRBJ2-1; 11 nucleotides align to TRBD2. The CDR3 is made up of 15 amino acids. V lost 5 bases, J lost 9 bases, and 9 bases stayed unmatched. CDR1 and CDR2 (germline): MNHEY, SVGEGT. CDR3 in amino acids: CASSLLAGGRGEQFF. The CDR3 DNA sequence: TGTGCCAGCAGTCTCCTAGCGGGAGGCCGAGGTGAGCAGTTCTTC.

This chain links TRBV18 with TRBJ2-1, with 7 bases identical to TRBD1. The CDR3 runs to 13 residues. CDR1 and CDR2 (germline): KGHSH, LQKENI. J was trimmed by 5 bases and V by 6 bases; bases with no gene match: 4. DNA of the CDR3: TGTGCCAGCTCCCTCGACAGGGACAATGAGCAGTTCTTC. Its translation: CASSLDRDNEQFF.

The table lists this clone with a few counts. The chain has TRBV19 and TRBJ1-6; D perhaps matches TRBD1 (6 bases). CDR1 LNHDA and CDR2 SQIVND come from the germline V gene (reference sequence). The CDR3 is made up of 15 amino acids. Trimming pared 6 bases from V and 3 bases from J, leaving 12 bases between. The CDR3 DNA is TGTGCCAGTAGGGACAGCCCGTTCTATAATTCACCCCTCCACTTT. Protein: CASRDSPFYNSPLHF. The full variable domain, its missing parts supplied by reference TRBV19 and TRBJ1-6, is DGGITQSPKYLFRKEGQNVTLSCEQNLNHDAMYWYRQDPGQGLRLIYYSQIVNDFQKGDIAEGYSVSREKKESFPLTVTSAQKNPTAFYLCASRDSPFYNSPLHFGNGTRLTVT.

The chain recombines TRBV10-2 with TRBJ1-2, with D perhaps TRBD1 (5 bases). The CDR3 runs 15 residues. V was trimmed by 5 bases and J by 7 bases, leaving 20 bases between them. Germline assignment: CDR1 WSHSY and CDR2 SAAADI. The CDR3 spells CASSPRDSGGFGYTF. CDR3 nucleotides: TGCGCCAGCAGTCCGAGGGATTCTGGGGGGTTTGGCTACACCTTC.

The chain recombines TRBV30 with TRBJ1-2, with no clear D. The CDR3 is 17 residues long. Germline-derived CDR1 and CDR2 are GTSNPN and SVGIG (reference sequence). V shed 2 bases and J shed 0 bases, with 19 bases lying between them. CDR3 in amino acids: CAWSWGGQTSANYGYTF. The CDR3 bases are TGTGCCTGGAGTTGGGGAGGGCAAACTTCAGCTAACTATGGCTACACCTTC.

The chain joins TRBV14 to TRBJ2-3; 10 bases match TRBD2. Trimming cost V 4 bases and J 4 bases; bases outside gene matches: 17. The CDR3 loop spans 19 amino acids. Per germline, CDR1 SGHDN and CDR2 FVKESK. The CDR3 loop reads CASSPPGTSEVRGADTQYF. The CDR3 DNA follows: TGTGCCAGCAGCCCTCCCGGGACTAGCGAGGTAAGGGGGGCAGATACGCAGTATTTT.